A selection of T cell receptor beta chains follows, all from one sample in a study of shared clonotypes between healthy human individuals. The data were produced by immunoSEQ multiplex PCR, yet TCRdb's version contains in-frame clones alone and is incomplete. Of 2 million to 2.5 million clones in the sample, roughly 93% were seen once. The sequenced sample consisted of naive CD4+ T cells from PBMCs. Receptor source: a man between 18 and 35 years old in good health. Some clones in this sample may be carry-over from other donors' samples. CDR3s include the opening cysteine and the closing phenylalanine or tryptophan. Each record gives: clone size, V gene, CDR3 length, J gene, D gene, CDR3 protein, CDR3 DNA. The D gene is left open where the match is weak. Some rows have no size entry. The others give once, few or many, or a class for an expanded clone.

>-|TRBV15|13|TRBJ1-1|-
CATSRGREFEAFF
TGTGCCACCAGCAGAGGCAGGGAATTTGAAGCTTTCTTT
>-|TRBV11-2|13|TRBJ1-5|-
CASSSRSNQPQHF
TGTGCCAGCAGCTCTAGGAGCAATCAGCCCCAGCATTTT
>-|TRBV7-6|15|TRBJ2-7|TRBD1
CASSRTGQSSYEQYF
TGTGCCAGCAGCCGGACAGGGCAAAGCTCCTACGAGCAGTACTTC
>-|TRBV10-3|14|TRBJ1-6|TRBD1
CAARDRGSSSPLHF
TGTGCCGCTAGAGACAGGGGAAGTAGTTCACCCCTCCACTTT
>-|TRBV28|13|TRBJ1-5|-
CASSGGGNQPQHF
TGTGCCAGCAGCGGGGGAGGCAATCAGCCCCAGCATTTT
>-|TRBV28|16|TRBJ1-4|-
CASSFYTGLDNEKLFF
TGTGCCAGCAGTTTCTATACCGGGTTGGATAATGAAAAACTGTTTTTT
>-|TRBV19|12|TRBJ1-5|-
CASSGKNQPQHF
TGTGCCAGTAGTGGTAAGAATCAGCCCCAGCATTTT
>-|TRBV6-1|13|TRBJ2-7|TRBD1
CASSGQGSYEQYF
TGTGCCAGCAGCGGACAGGGATCCTACGAGCAGTACTTC
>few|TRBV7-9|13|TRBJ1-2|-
CASSFELAYGYTF
TGTGCCAGCAGCTTTGAGCTAGCCTATGGCTACACCTTC
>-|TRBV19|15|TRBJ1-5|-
CASSVTGYSNQPQHF
TGTGCCAGTAGTGTGACAGGATATAGCAATCAGCCCCAGCATTTT
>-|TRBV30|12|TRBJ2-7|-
CAWSVPGPEQYF
TGTGCCTGGAGTGTACCAGGGCCCGAGCAGTACTTC
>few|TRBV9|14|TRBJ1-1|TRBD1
CASSVTGGNTEAFF
TGTGCCAGCAGCGTGACAGGGGGGAACACTGAAGCTTTCTTT
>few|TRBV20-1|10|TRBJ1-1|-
CSASGTEAFF
TGCAGTGCTAGTGGAACTGAAGCTTTCTTT
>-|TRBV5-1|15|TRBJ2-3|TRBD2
CASSSSGSGTDTQYF
TGCGCCAGCAGCTCTAGCGGGAGTGGCACAGATACGCAGTATTTT
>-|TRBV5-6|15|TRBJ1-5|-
CASSLASSDNQPQHF
TGTGCCAGCAGCTTGGCCTCGAGCGACAATCAGCCCCAGCATTTT
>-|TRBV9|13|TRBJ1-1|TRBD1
CASSTGANTEAFF
TGTGCCAGCAGTACAGGGGCGAACACTGAAGCTTTCTTT
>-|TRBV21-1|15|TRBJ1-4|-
CASSKVRGRCEKLFF
TGTGCCAGCAGCAAAGTCCGGGGGCGTTGTGAAAAACTGTTTTTT
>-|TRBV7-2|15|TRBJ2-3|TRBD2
CASSLLGGRADTQYF
TGTGCCAGCAGCTTGTTGGGGGGGAGGGCCGATACGCAGTATTTT
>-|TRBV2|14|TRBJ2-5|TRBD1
CASSADRGRETQYF
TGTGCCAGCAGTGCGGACAGGGGAAGAGAGACCCAGTACTTC
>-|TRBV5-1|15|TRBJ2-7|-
CASSLDVASFYEQYF
TGCGCCAGCAGCTTGGATGTAGCTAGCTTTTACGAGCAGTACTTC
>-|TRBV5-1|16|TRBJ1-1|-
CASSSNPGGENTEAFF
TGCGCCAGCAGCTCTAATCCTGGGGGGGAAAACACTGAAGCTTTCTTT
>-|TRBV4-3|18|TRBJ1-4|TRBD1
CASSPRRAGGQTNEKLFF
TGCGCCAGCAGCCCCCGCCGGGCAGGGGGTCAAACTAATGAAAAACTGTTTTTT
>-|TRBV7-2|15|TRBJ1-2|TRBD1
CASSLAPGQALGYTF
TGTGCCAGCAGCCTAGCCCCGGGACAGGCCTTAGGCTACACCTTC
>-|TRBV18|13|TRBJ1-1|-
CASSRTENTEAFF
TGTGCCAGCTCGCGGACGGAGAACACTGAAGCTTTCTTT
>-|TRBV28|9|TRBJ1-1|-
CAIWPEAFF
TGTGCTATATGGCCTGAAGCTTTCTTT
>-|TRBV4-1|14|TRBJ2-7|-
CASSQAGTFGEQYF
TGCGCCAGCAGCCAGGCCGGGACCTTTGGCGAGCAGTACTTC
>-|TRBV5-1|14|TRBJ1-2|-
CASSFVSGQYGYTF
TGCGCCAGCAGCTTCGTGAGTGGTCAGTATGGCTACACCTTC
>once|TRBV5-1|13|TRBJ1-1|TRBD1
CASSRGQGTEAFF
TGCGCCAGCAGCCGAGGACAGGGCACTGAAGCTTTCTTT
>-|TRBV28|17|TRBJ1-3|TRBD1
CASSPGQLTGGRNTIYF
TGTGCCAGCAGTCCCGGCCAACTCACAGGGGGCAGAAACACCATATATTTT
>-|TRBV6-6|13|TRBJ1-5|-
CASSWGESQPQHF
TGTGCCAGCAGTTGGGGGGAGTCTCAGCCCCAGCATTTT
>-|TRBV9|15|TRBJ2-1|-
CASSVEGDTYNEQFF
TGTGCCAGCAGCGTCGAAGGAGACACCTACAATGAGCAGTTCTTC
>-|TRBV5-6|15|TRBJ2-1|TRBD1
CASSEQGEPYNEQFF
TGTGCCAGCAGCGAACAGGGGGAGCCCTACAATGAGCAGTTCTTC
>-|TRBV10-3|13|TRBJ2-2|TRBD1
CAIRGTVTGELFF
TGTGCCATCAGAGGGACAGTCACCGGGGAGCTGTTTTTT
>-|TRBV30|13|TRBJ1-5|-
CAWSVLSDQPQHF
TGTGCCTGGAGTGTATTGTCTGATCAGCCCCAGCATTTT
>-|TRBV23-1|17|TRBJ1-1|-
CASSHYFRTHWYTEAFF
TGCGCCAGCAGTCACTACTTCCGGACACACTGGTACACTGAAGCTTTCTTT
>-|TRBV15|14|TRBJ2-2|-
CATSYRPNTGELFF
TGTGCCACCAGCTACCGACCGAACACCGGGGAGCTGTTTTTT
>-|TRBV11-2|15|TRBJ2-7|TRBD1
CASSFARTGHYEQYF
TGTGCCAGCAGCTTCGCTAGGACAGGGCACTACGAGCAGTACTTC
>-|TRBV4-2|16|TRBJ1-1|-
CASSPLSGQGNTEAFF
TGTGCCAGCAGCCCGCTTTCGGGACAAGGAAACACTGAAGCTTTCTTT
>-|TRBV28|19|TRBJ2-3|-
CASSSIGGRLAASTDTQYF
TGTGCCAGCAGTTCTATTGGGGGGCGGCTAGCGGCTAGCACAGATACGCAGTATTTT
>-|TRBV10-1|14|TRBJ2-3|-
CASSAGGYTDTQYF
TGCGCCAGCAGCGCAGGAGGATACACAGATACGCAGTATTTT
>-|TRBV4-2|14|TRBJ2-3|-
CASSQARGADTQYF
TGTGCCAGCAGCCAAGCCAGGGGAGCAGATACGCAGTATTTT
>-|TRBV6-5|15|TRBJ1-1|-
CASSYAGGLNTEAFF
TGTGCCAGCAGTTACGCGGGGGGCTTGAACACTGAAGCTTTCTTT
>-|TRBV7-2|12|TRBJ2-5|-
CASSFAKETQYF
TGTGCCAGCAGCTTCGCAAAAGAGACCCAGTACTTC
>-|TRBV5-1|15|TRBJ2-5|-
CASSLDGWGQETQYF
TGCGCCAGCAGCTTGGACGGGTGGGGACAAGAGACCCAGTACTTC
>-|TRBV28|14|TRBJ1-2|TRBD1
CASTSGQVSYGYTF
TGTGCCAGCACCTCGGGACAGGTCTCGTATGGCTACACCTTC
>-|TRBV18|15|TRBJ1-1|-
CASSPNQGLRTEAFF
TGTGCCAGCTCACCAAACCAGGGGCTTCGCACTGAAGCTTTCTTT
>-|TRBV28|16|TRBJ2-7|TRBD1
CASSLDLGRGRNEQYF
TGTGCCAGCAGTTTAGATTTAGGCAGGGGGCGGAACGAGCAGTACTTC
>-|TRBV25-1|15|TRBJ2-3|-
CASSEYRGLADTQYF
TGTGCCAGCAGTGAATACCGCGGGCTAGCAGATACGCAGTATTTT
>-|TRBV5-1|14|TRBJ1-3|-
CASSPEGSGNTIYF
TGCGCCAGCAGCCCGGAGGGCTCCGGAAACACCATATATTTT
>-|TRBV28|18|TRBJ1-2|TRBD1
CASSSWTGALPSNYGYTF
TGTGCCAGCAGTTCGTGGACAGGGGCCTTACCATCTAACTATGGCTACACCTTC
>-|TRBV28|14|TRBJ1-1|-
CASNKGGVNTEAFF
TGTGCCAGCAACAAGGGGGGGGTGAACACTGAAGCTTTCTTT
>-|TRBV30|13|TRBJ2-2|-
CAWTREITGELFF
TGTGCCTGGACACGAGAGATCACCGGGGAGCTGTTTTTT
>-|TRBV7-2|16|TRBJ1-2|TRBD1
CASSLATGVTNYGYTF
TGTGCCAGCAGCTTAGCGACAGGGGTAACTAACTATGGCTACACCTTC